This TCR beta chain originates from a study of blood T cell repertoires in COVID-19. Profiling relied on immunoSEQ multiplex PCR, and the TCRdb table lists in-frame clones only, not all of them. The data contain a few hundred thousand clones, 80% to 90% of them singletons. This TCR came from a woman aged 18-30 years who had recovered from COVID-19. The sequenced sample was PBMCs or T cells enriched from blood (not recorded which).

The CDR3 loop reads CASSQGDRGYGYTF. DNA for the CDR3: TGCGCCAGCAGCCAAGGGGACAGGGGTTATGGCTACACCTTC. The rearrangement uses TRBV4-1 and TRBJ1-2, with 10 bases matching TRBD1. The CDR3 covers 14 residues. Germline trimming cut 1 base from V and 5 bases from J; bases unmatched to any gene: 1. CDR1 is MGHRA, CDR2 YSYEKL, per germline.